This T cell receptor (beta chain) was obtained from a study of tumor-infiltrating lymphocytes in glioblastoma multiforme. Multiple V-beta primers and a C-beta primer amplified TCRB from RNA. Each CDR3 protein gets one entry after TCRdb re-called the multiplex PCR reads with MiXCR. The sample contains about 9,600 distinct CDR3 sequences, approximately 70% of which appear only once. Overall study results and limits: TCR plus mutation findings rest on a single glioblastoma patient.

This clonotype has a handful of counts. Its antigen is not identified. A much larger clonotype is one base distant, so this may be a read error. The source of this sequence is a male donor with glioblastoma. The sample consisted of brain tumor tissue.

In DNA, the CDR3 is TGTGCCAGCAGCTTAGGCGAGTTTAGGGAGGTCCCATCGGGCGACACTGAAGCTTTCTTT. It translates to CASSLGEFREVPSGDTEAFF. V gene TRBV7-9 combines with J gene TRBJ1-1; no reliable D call. The CDR3 runs to 20 residues. Per germline, CDR1 SEHNR and CDR2 FQNEAQ (reference sequence). The V gene lost 1 base and the J gene lost 3 bases, with 27 bases spanning the gap.